The rows below give T cell receptor beta chains drawn from one sample of a study of graft-versus-host responses after intestinal transplantation. The antigens for these receptors are not known. TCRdb's table, derived via immunoSEQ multiplex PCR, lists solely in-frame clones and lacks some. The profile shows fewer than 130,000 clones, about 93% of them singletons. This specimen was unstimulated CD8+ T cells sorted from spleen or lymph node cells, taken before intestinal transplant. These receptors were taken from a human donor who received an intestinal transplant. Both conserved end residues are part of each CDR3. D genes are given only for firm matches. Only some rows state a clone size, as once, few, many or a class for expanded clones.

>-|14|TRBV19|-|TRBJ2-7
TGTGCCAGTAGTATAGCGAGGGGTTCTTACGAGCAGTACTTC
CASSIARGSYEQYF
>-|14|TRBV12-5|TRBD1|TRBJ1-2
TGTGCTAGTGGGACAGGGGGAGGGGGTAATGGCTACACCTTC
CASGTGGGGNGYTF
>-|15|TRBV6-5|TRBD2|TRBJ2-7
TGTGCCAGCGGATGGACTAGCGAGAGCTCCTACGAGCAGTACTTC
CASGWTSESSYEQYF
>-|18|TRBV11-2|-|TRBJ2-1
TGTGCCAGCAGCTTAACTATACACAAGACGAGCTCCTACAATGAGCAGTTCTTC
CASSLTIHKTSSYNEQFF
>-|15|TRBV4-2|TRBD1|TRBJ1-5
TGTGCCAGCAGCCAAGGATGGTCAGGGGGTCAGCCCCAGCATTTT
CASSQGWSGGQPQHF
>-|14|TRBV29-1|TRBD1|TRBJ2-1
TGCAGCGTTGAAGATTTCGGACAGGACAATGAGCAGTTCTTC
CSVEDFGQDNEQFF
>-|15|TRBV21-1|-|TRBJ2-1
TGTGCCAGCAGTCCCCGGGAGCTGGACAACAATGAGCAGTTCTTC
CASSPRELDNNEQFF
>-|14|TRBV30|TRBD2|TRBJ2-1
TGTGCCTGGGATCGCGGGAGGGTCTACAATGAGCAGTTCTTC
CAWDRGRVYNEQFF
>-|19|TRBV7-2|TRBD2|TRBJ2-3
TGTGCCAGCAGCTTATTAGGGGGGGGACTAGCGGGAGGGCCGGTTACGCAGTATTTT
CASSLLGGGLAGGPVTQYF
>-|17|TRBV7-6|TRBD1|TRBJ2-7
TGTGCCAGCAGCTTAGCGTTCCGGGACAGGGTCGTCTACGAGCAGTACTTC
CASSLAFRDRVVYEQYF
>few|13|TRBV21-1|-|TRBJ2-7
TGTGCCAGCAGCTCGGACGGAGACTACGAGCAGTACTTC
CASSSDGDYEQYF
>once|16|TRBV13|-|TRBJ1-2
TGTGCCAGCAGCCTCGGTCGGGAGGGTGAGGTCTATGGCTACACCTTC
CASSLGREGEVYGYTF
>-|16|TRBV27|TRBD1|TRBJ2-5
TGTGCCAGCAGTCCCCCCCGGACAGGGGGCTGGGAGACCCAGTACTTC
CASSPPRTGGWETQYF
>few|17|TRBV5-8|TRBD1|TRBJ1-3
TGTGCCAGCAGCTTGGCCGGAGGGGGCACCTCTGGAAACACCATATATTTT
CASSLAGGGTSGNTIYF
>-|16|TRBV10-3|-|TRBJ2-7
TGTGCCATCAGTGAACCCCAGGGGATCGGCCCCTACGAGCAGTACTTC
CAISEPQGIGPYEQYF
>-|15|TRBV7-6|-|TRBJ2-5
TGTGCCAGCAGCTTACGACGGAGCAGGGAAGAGACCCAGTACTTC
CASSLRRSREETQYF
>-|15|TRBV19|TRBD1|TRBJ1-2
TGTGCCAGTAGTAACTGGGACAGGGTAAGCTATGGCTACACCTTC
CASSNWDRVSYGYTF
>-|13|TRBV11-2|TRBD1|TRBJ2-1
TGTGCCAGCAGCGTCAGGGGGAAGAATGAGCAGTTCTTC
CASSVRGKNEQFF
>-|16|TRBV7-8|-|TRBJ2-7
TGTGCCAGCAGCTCAGACCCTAGCCGGACCACCTACGAGCAGTACTTC
CASSSDPSRTTYEQYF
>-|14|TRBV10-1|-|TRBJ2-3
TGCGCCAGCAGTGATGGCGGAGGCGTTGATACGCAGTATTTT
CASSDGGGVDTQYF
>-|14|TRBV5-1|-|TRBJ1-5
TGCGCCAGCAGCTTGGGCGGCGGACCTCAGCCCCAGCATTTT
CASSLGGGPQPQHF
>-|15|TRBV4-1|-|TRBJ2-7
TGCGCCAGCAGCCACAACAGTTTGCGTTCTTACGAGCAGTACTTC
CASSHNSLRSYEQYF
>-|12|TRBV30|-|TRBJ1-1
TGTGCCTGGAGTGACATCAGGACTGAAGCTTTCTTT
CAWSDIRTEAFF
>-|13|TRBV19|-|TRBJ1-5
TGTGCCAGTGCAGACCATAGCAATCAGCCCCAGCATTTT
CASADHSNQPQHF
>-|11|TRBV6-1|-|TRBJ2-7
TGTGCCAGCAGTGAATCCTACGAGCAGTACTTC
CASSESYEQYF
>-|13|TRBV28|TRBD2|TRBJ2-7
TGTGCCAGCAGTTCGCGACTAGCCGGCGAGCAGTACTTC
CASSSRLAGEQYF
>-|12|TRBV19|-|TRBJ2-5
TGTGCCAGTAGCGAGGGGGGAGAGACCCAGTACTTC
CASSEGGETQYF
>few|14|TRBV28|TRBD2|TRBJ2-3
TGTGCCTCAAGCATCCGGGAGGGCACAGATACGCAGTATTTT
CASSIREGTDTQYF
>-|14|TRBV9|-|TRBJ2-1
TGTGCCAGCAGCGTAGGCGGACTGAGCAATGAGCAGTTCTTC
CASSVGGLSNEQFF
>-|15|TRBV27|TRBD1|TRBJ2-1
TGTGCCAGCAGTTTATACAGGGGGCCCTACAATGAGCAGTTCTTC
CASSLYRGPYNEQFF
>-|15|TRBV9|TRBD1|TRBJ2-5
TGTGCCAGCAGCGTAGGGGACAGCCGGGGCGAGACCCAGTACTTC
CASSVGDSRGETQYF
>-|11|TRBV13|-|TRBJ2-4
TGTGCCAGCAGCTTATCAGTTATTCAGTACTTC
CASSLSVIQYF
>-|13|TRBV7-2|-|TRBJ2-5
TGTGCCAGCAGCCTAGGACTGAGGGAGACCCAGTACTTC
CASSLGLRETQYF
>-|12|TRBV30|-|TRBJ2-7
TGTGCCTGGAGTTACGTCGGCTACGAGCAGTACTTC
CAWSYVGYEQYF
>-|17|TRBV4-1|-|TRBJ1-5
TGCGCCAGCAGCCAAGATTTGGGGGGGGGCCCCAATCAGCCCCAGCATTTT
CASSQDLGGGPNQPQHF
>-|20|TRBV18|-|TRBJ1-5
TGTGCCAGCTCACCAAGGGCAGCCCCAGACCATATATATAGCAATCAGCCCCAGCATTTT
CASSPRAAPDHIYSNQPQHF
>-|14|TRBV7-9|-|TRBJ1-2
TGTGCCAGCAGAGGGGGGGGGTATAACTATGGCTACACCTTC
CASRGGGYNYGYTF
>-|10|TRBV2|-|TRBJ2-7
TGTGCCAGCAGCGGGTTCGAGCAGTACTTC
CASSGFEQYF
>-|15|TRBV6-4|TRBD1|TRBJ1-2
TGTGCCAGCAGTGACTGGGAGGGGGCCAAGGGTGGCTACACCTTC
CASSDWEGAKGGYTF
>-|14|TRBV19|-|TRBJ1-2
TGTGCCAGTAGTATAGTTAGGGGAGACTATGGCTACACCTTC
CASSIVRGDYGYTF
>-|18|TRBV10-3|TRBD2|TRBJ2-7
TGTGCCATCAGTGAGGGGACTAGCGGGGGCATCGACTCCTACGAGCAGTACTTC
CAISEGTSGGIDSYEQYF
>-|14|TRBV7-8|-|TRBJ1-3
TGTGCCAGCAGCGACTCATCGGCTGGAAACACCATATATTTT
CASSDSSAGNTIYF
>-|14|TRBV6-5|-|TRBJ2-7
TGTGCCAGCAGTTACTCGGTATCTCCCTACGAGCAGTACTTC
CASSYSVSPYEQYF
>-|14|TRBV27|TRBD1|TRBJ2-1
TGTGCCAGCAGGCTAGGGACAGGGGGAAATGAGCAGTTCTTC
CASRLGTGGNEQFF
>-|13|TRBV6-5|-|TRBJ2-1
TGTGCCAGCAGTTACTCGGACAGAAATGAGCAGTTCTTC
CASSYSDRNEQFF
>-|14|TRBV19|-|TRBJ1-5
TGTGCCAGTAATGAAGGTGGTGGCAATCAGCCCCAGCATTTT
CASNEGGGNQPQHF